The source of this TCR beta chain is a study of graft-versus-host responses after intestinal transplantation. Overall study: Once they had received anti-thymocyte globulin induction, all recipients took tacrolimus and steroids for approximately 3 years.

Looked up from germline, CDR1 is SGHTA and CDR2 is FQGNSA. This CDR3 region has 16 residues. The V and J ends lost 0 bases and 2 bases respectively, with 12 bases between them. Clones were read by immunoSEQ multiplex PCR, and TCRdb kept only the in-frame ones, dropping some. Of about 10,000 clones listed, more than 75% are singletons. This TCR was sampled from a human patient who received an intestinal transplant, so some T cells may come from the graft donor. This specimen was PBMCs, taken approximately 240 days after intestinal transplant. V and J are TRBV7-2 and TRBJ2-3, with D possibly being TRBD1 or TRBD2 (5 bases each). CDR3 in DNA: TGTGCCAGCAGCTTAGCGGGACCATCACCCACAGATACGCAGTATTTT. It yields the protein CASSLAGPSPTDTQYF. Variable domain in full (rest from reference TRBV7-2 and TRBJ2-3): GAGVSQSPSNKVTEKGKDVELRCDPISGHTALYWYRQSLGQGLEFLIYFQGNSAPDKSGLPSDRFSAERTGGSVSTLTIQRTQQEDSAVYLCASSLAGPSPTDTQYFGPGTRLTVL.